The subject of this entry is one TCR beta chain. What it binds is unknown. The PCR used 60 Vbeta and 13 Jbeta primers. Sequencing used immunoSEQ multiplex PCR; TCRdb keeps in-frame clones, though not all of them. The sample contains 150,000 or so clones, over 65% of which appear only once. The entry originates in a study of cytomegalovirus exposure and HLA in healthy donors. In the study overall: Assignment to the Caucasian-associated ancestry cluster applied to roughly 80% of the 350 to 500 genotyped donors. Study observations and caveats: Cytomegalovirus-associated status was assigned to about 170 TCR beta chains. It was reported that the classifier diagnosed cytomegalovirus status with high specificity and sensitivity in both the original and validation cohorts. Judged likely to be a sequencing artifact was a cluster of highly shared sequence variants.

Trimming cost V 4 bases and J 2 bases; bases outside gene matches: 10. The CDR3 length is 16 residues. Germline V gene sequence: CDR1 ENHRY, CDR2 SYGVKD. This clonotype was obtained from a man between 40 and 49 years old in good health and CMV-seropositive. V gene TRBV10-3 combines with J gene TRBJ2-7; 8 bases fit TRBD2. The sample consisted of PBMCs. The CDR3 region has the DNA TGTGCCATCAGTGCCCAGGGAGCGGGAGCTACCTACGAGCAGTACTTC. Amino acid sequence: CAISAQGAGATYEQYF.